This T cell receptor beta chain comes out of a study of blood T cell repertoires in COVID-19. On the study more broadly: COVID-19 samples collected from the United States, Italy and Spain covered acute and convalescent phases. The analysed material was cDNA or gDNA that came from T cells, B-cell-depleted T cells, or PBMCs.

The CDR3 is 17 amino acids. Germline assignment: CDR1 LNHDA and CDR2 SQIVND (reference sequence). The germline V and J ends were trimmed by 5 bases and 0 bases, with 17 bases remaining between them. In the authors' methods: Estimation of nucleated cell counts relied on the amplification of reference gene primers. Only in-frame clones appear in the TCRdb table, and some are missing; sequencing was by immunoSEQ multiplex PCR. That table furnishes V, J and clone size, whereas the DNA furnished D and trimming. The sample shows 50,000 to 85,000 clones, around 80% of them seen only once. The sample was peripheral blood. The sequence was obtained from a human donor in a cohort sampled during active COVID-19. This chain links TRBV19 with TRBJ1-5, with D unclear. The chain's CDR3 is CASSPRLDGNSNQPQHF. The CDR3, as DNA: TGTGCCAGTAGTCCCCGCCTCGACGGGAATAGCAATCAGCCCCAGCATTTT.